This entry features one T cell receptor beta chain sequence. The CDR3 sequence is 14 residues long. Trimming cost V 3 bases and J 3 bases, with 11 bases left between them. Germline V gives CDR1 KGHSH, CDR2 LQKENI. TCRdb's table, derived via immunoSEQ multiplex PCR, lists solely in-frame clones and lacks some. The data contain some 320,000 clones, about 85% of them singletons. This sample was included in a study of Ad26.COV2.S vaccination and SARS-CoV-2 variants. Treatment here: about 20 received Ad26.COV2.S at low or high dose, single or two shots; about five received placebo; per-sample allocation not given. Samples analyzed were those drawn on day 63 after the first vaccine or placebo injection.

Sequencing was performed on peripheral blood, taken in a trial of Ad26.COV2.S vaccine versus placebo. The rearrangement uses TRBV18 and TRBJ2-5, with D perhaps TRBD2 (6 bases). This clonotype was sampled from a person aged 18 to 65 who received the Ad26.COV2.S COVID-19 vaccine or a placebo. CDR3 DNA sequence: TGTGCCAGCTCACCGATTGGAGGGAAAGAGACCCAGTACTTC. As protein: CASSPIGGKETQYF.